Each of the 27 T cell receptor beta chains below was sequenced from the same sample in a study of blood T cell repertoires in COVID-19. This table comes from immunoSEQ multiplex PCR, and its TCRdb copy is limited to in-frame clones, with some not included. The data contain about 160,000 clones, roughly 80% of them singletons. Material for sequencing was peripheral blood. The receptors were gathered from an elderly woman with acute or convalescent COVID-19.

CDR3 nucleotides: TGTGCCAGCAGCCAGGACAGGGGGTCCTATCAGCCCCAGCATTTT. Translating it yields CASSQDRGSYQPQHF. This chain uses TRBV6-5 with TRBJ1-5; 10 positions match TRBD1. The V gene's germline CDR1 is MNHEY and CDR2 SVGAGI. There are 15 residues in the CDR3. Losses at the gene ends were 6 bases for V and 5 bases for J; bases not matched to a gene: 7.

The chain has TRBV19 and TRBJ2-7, with 9 nucleotides matching TRBD1. The CDR3 is 16 residues long. In germline, CDR1 is LNHDA, CDR2 SQIVND (reference sequence). After removal of 5 bases from V and 3 bases from J, the junction contained 11 bases not matched to a gene. CDR3 in amino acids: CASSLIGTGPVYEQYF. The CDR3 region has the DNA TGTGCCAGTAGTCTAATAGGGACAGGGCCGGTCTACGAGCAGTACTTC.

This clone was seen only a few times. CDR3 coding DNA: TGTGCCAGCACCACTAGCGGGGAGCTGTTTTTT. Translation: CASTTSGELFF. This rearrangement joins TRBV12-3 or TRBV12-4 to TRBJ2-2; possible D gene TRBD2, 5 bases. V lost 7 bases, J lost 7 bases, and 7 bases lay in between. The CDR3 is 11 residues long.

The chain joins TRBV3-1 (or the pseudogene TRBV3-2) to TRBJ2-1; 15 bases agree with TRBD2. This CDR3 region has 18 residues. Germline V gives CDR1 LGHDT, CDR2 YNNKEL (reference sequence). V lost 0 bases and J lost 12; bases outside the gene matches: 12. CDR3 residues: CASSQETQGLAGGQGQFF. The CDR3 nucleotides are TGTGCCAGCAGCCAAGAAACCCAGGGACTAGCGGGGGGCCAGGGGCAGTTCTTC.

The gene calls are TRBV28 and TRBJ2-6; 7 positions agree with TRBD1. CDR1 and CDR2 (germline): MDHEN, SYDVKM. This CDR3 is built from 15 residues. The J segment lost 0 bases and the V segment lost 6 bases, leaving 2 bases of the junction unmatched. This CDR3 is CASRAGGSGANVLTF. CDR3 bases: TGTGCCAGCAGGGCAGGGGGCTCTGGGGCCAACGTCCTGACTTTC.

The chain is built from TRBV7-2 and TRBJ1-5, with D perhaps TRBD1 (5 bases). This CDR3 is built from 13 residues. Trimming cost V 5 bases and J 7 bases, with 12 bases left between them. Germline values: CDR1 SGHTA, CDR2 FQGNSA. In DNA form, the CDR3 reads TGTGCCAGCAGCCTGGACATAGGGCAGCCCCAGCATTTT. Amino acids: CASSLDIGQPQHF.

The count of this clone is one. The rearrangement joins TRBV10-1 to TRBJ1-3; TRBD1 agrees at 7 bases. The CDR3 length is 16 residues. With V trimmed by 5 bases and J by 0 bases, 7 bases remained unmatched. Per germline, CDR1 WNHNN and CDR2 SYGVQD (reference sequence). CDR3 sequence reads: CASSFQGVISGNTIYF. Here the CDR3 DNA reads TGCGCCAGCAGTTTTCAGGGGGTAATCTCTGGAAACACCATATATTTT.

The chain employs TRBV2 and TRBJ2-7; D might be TRBD2 (6 bases). V lost 3 bases and J 3 bases, leaving 15 bases between the germline ends. Germline lookup yields CDR1 SNHLY and CDR2 FYNNEI. There are 15 residues in the CDR3. The CDR3 DNA reads TGTGCCAGCAGTGACCCCGGCGGGGTGCGCTACGAGCAGTACTTC. Amino acid sequence: CASSDPGGVRYEQYF.

V is TRBV19 and J is TRBJ2-7, with 10 bases aligning to TRBD2. After removal of 5 bases from V and 0 bases from J, the junction contained 13 bases not matched to a gene. Germline CDR1 and CDR2: LNHDA and SQIVND (reference sequence). There are 18 residues in the CDR3. The CDR3 is CASSRQTSGEVSSYEQYF. For the CDR3, the DNA is TGTGCCAGTAGTCGCCAAACTAGCGGGGAAGTAAGCTCCTACGAGCAGTACTTC.

The chain is built from TRBV27 and TRBJ2-3; no clear D gene. The CDR3 length is 14 residues. Germline-derived CDR1 and CDR2 are MNHEY and SMNVEV (reference sequence). Trimming pared 3 bases from V and 2 bases from J, leaving 9 bases between. The chain's CDR3 is CASSLGTYTDTQYF. The CDR3 DNA reads TGTGCCAGCAGTTTGGGCACGTACACAGATACGCAGTATTTT.

The CDR3 region is CASSSYRGHEKLFF. The CDR3 DNA is TGTGCCAGCAGTTCGTACAGGGGACATGAAAAACTGTTTTTT. The rearrangement links TRBV27 to TRBJ1-4, with TRBD1 matching over 7 bases. The CDR3 has 14 amino acids. The germline V gene has CDR1 MNHEY and CDR2 SMNVEV (reference sequence). The V segment lost 4 bases and the J segment 6 bases; nucleotides outside the gene matches: 5.

The V call is TRBV5-8, the J call TRBJ2-7; 9 bases align to TRBD2. This CDR3 region has 15 residues. Germline V gives CDR1 SGHTS, CDR2 YDEGEE. With V trimmed by 0 bases and J by 5 bases, 6 bases remained unmatched. The DNA of the CDR3 is TGTGCCAGCAGCTTGGCCGGGCGGGGGGGCAACGAGCAGTACTTC. Translation gives CASSLAGRGGNEQYF.

This chain joins TRBV2 and TRBJ2-1; possible D gene TRBD1, 5 bases. The CDR3 extends over 8 amino acids. The germline V gene has CDR1 SNHLY and CDR2 FYNNEI. V lost 8 bases and J 12 bases, leaving 5 bases between the germline ends. This CDR3 reads CASQGQFF. The CDR3, as DNA: TGTGCCAGCCAGGGGCAGTTCTTC.

The chain links TRBV5-1 to TRBJ2-7, with TRBD2 matching over 9 bases. Germline loops: CDR1 SGHRS, CDR2 YFSETQ. The CDR3 runs to 15 residues. The V gene end was trimmed by 7 bases and the J gene end by 4 bases; junction bases not matched to a gene: 12. The CDR3 protein is CASSQAGTSLYEQYF. The CDR3 nucleotides are TGCGCCAGCTCCCAAGCCGGGACTAGCCTTTACGAGCAGTACTTC.

The rearrangement joins TRBV30 to TRBJ2-7; 12 nucleotides align to TRBD1. The J segment lost 6 bases and the V segment lost 3 bases, leaving 9 bases of the junction unmatched. CDR1 GTSNPN and CDR2 SVGIG come from the germline V gene (reference sequence). The length of the CDR3 is 15 residues. CDR3: CAWSLPGTGGVEQYF. The CDR3 DNA is TGTGCCTGGAGCCTACCTGGGACAGGGGGCGTCGAGCAGTACTTC.

The J gene is TRBJ2-1, the V gene TRBV11-3; TRBD1 matches at 8 bases. The CDR3 is 15 residues long. In germline, CDR1 is SGHNT, CDR2 YENEEA. After removal of 5 bases from V and 4 bases from J, the junction contained 7 bases not matched to a gene. CDR3 in DNA: TGTGCCAGCAGCCGCGACAGGGGCTCTTACAATGAGCAGTTCTTC. Protein: CASSRDRGSYNEQFF.

The rearrangement joins TRBV21-1 to TRBJ1-4; TRBD1, the table's D call, lacks a check against the DNA. TRBV21-1 is a pseudogene. The CDR3 is 15 amino acids. CDR3 coding DNA: TGTGCCAGCAGCTCCCCCAGGGATTCAAGGGAAAAACTGTTTTTT. Translating it yields CASSSPRDSREKLFF.

The genes are TRBV11-2 and TRBJ1-1, with D possibly matching TRBD1 (6 bases). Germline CDR1 is SGHAT and CDR2 is FQNNGV. CDR3 length: 13 amino acids. V was pared by 5 bases and J by 3 bases, with 10 bases between. The CDR3 nucleotides read TGTGCCAGCAGCCTACAGGGCTACACTGAAGCTTTCTTT. Translating it yields CASSLQGYTEAFF.

The chain combines TRBV6-6 with TRBJ2-7; 10 nucleotides align to TRBD2. The germline V gene encodes CDR1 MNHNY and CDR2 SVGAGI (reference sequence). J gave up 2 bases and V 6 bases, and 4 bases lay outside the gene matches. The CDR3 extends over 14 amino acids. The CDR3 loop is CASSLAGAPYEQYF. The CDR3 DNA sequence: TGTGCCAGCAGCCTAGCGGGGGCTCCCTACGAGCAGTACTTC.

The table lists this clone with a count of one. The chain combines TRBV19 with TRBJ2-3; 7 bases match TRBD2. This CDR3 region has 13 residues. Germline CDR1 and CDR2: LNHDA and SQIVND (reference sequence). Trimming cost V 8 bases and J 6 bases; bases outside gene matches: 8. The CDR3 reads CASGEGRRDTQYF. The CDR3 DNA sequence: TGTGCCAGTGGGGAGGGGCGCCGGGATACGCAGTATTTT.

The chain joins TRBV7-3 to TRBJ2-1, with 11 positions matching TRBD1. The CDR3 contains 15 residues. Trimming cost V 3 bases and J 6 bases; bases outside gene matches: 4. CDR1 is SGHTA and CDR2 is FQGTGA in the germline V gene. The CDR3 DNA sequence: TGTGCCAGCAGCTTGGCCGGGACAGGGGGCAATGAGCAGTTCTTC. Amino acid sequence: CASSLAGTGGNEQFF.

The chain joins TRBV6-1 to TRBJ2-7, with 7 bases identical to TRBD2. J gave up 1 base and V 0 bases, and 6 bases lay outside the gene matches. The CDR3 length is 16 residues. CDR1 MNHNS and CDR2 SASEGT come from the germline V gene. The chain's CDR3 is CASSEAVASGSYEQYF. The DNA of the CDR3 is TGTGCCAGCAGTGAAGCGGTGGCTAGCGGTTCCTACGAGCAGTACTTC.

The genes are TRBV12-5 and TRBJ1-5; tentatively, D is TRBD1 (5 bases). The CDR3 sequence is 15 residues long. Germline V gene lookup returns CDR1 LGHNT and CDR2 FRNRAP. Trimming stripped 6 bases from V and 8 bases from J, with 20 bases between. For the CDR3, the DNA is TGTGCTAGTGGCTTATTCCAGGGTGGGATTAAGCCCCAGCATTTT. Amino acid sequence: CASGLFQGGIKPQHF.

V usage is TRBV2 and J usage is TRBJ1-2, with 8 bases that match TRBD1. With V trimmed by 6 bases and J by 4 bases, 10 bases remained unmatched. Per the germline V gene, CDR1 is SNHLY and CDR2 is FYNNEI. The CDR3 totals 15 residues. DNA of the CDR3: TGTGCCAGCAGCGGATCAGGGGGCGCGGGCTATGGCTACACCTTC. Protein sequence: CASSGSGGAGYGYTF.

This chain links TRBV19 with TRBJ1-2; D is ambiguous. V was pared by 6 bases and J by 2 bases, with 7 bases between. The CDR3 length is 12 residues. Germline assignment: CDR1 LNHDA and CDR2 SQIVND (reference sequence). The CDR3 is CASSMRNYGYTF. CDR3 sequence (DNA): TGTGCCAGTAGCATGAGGAACTATGGCTACACCTTC.

This chain connects TRBV24-1 to TRBJ2-3; D may be TRBD2 (6 bases). Trimming left V 7 bases short and J 2 bases short, with 12 bases between. The CDR3 is 14 residues long. Germline loops: CDR1 KGHDR, CDR2 SFDVKD. DNA of the CDR3: TGTGCCACCAGCCCCGGGACTCTCACAGATACGCAGTATTTT. It codes for CATSPGTLTDTQYF.

The rearrangement uses TRBV5-1 and TRBJ1-1; D is unclear. In germline, CDR1 is SGHRS, CDR2 YFSETQ. Trimming shortened V by 4 bases and J by 3 bases, and 16 bases separated the two germline ends. The CDR3 covers 15 residues. CDR3 residues: CASSPVQIPDTEAFF. As DNA, the CDR3 is TGCGCCAGCAGCCCGGTACAGATTCCAGACACTGAAGCTTTCTTT.